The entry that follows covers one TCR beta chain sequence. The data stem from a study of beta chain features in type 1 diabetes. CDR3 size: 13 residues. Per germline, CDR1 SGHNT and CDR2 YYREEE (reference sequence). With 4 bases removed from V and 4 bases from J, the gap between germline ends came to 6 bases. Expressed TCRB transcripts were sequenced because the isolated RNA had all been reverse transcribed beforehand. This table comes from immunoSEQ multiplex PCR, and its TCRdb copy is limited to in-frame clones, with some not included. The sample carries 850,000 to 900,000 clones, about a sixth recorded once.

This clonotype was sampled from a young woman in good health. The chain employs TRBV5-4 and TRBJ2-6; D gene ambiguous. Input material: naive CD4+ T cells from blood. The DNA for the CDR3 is TGTGCCAGCAGCCTTCCCGGGGCCAACGTCCTGACTTTC. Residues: CASSLPGANVLTF.